What follows describes a single TCR beta chain. Its target is unknown. This sample stems from a study of graft-versus-host responses after intestinal transplantation. Findings and caveats of the study: Peak circulating GvH clone levels were associated with early post-transplant HvG declines.

Sequencing used immunoSEQ multiplex PCR; TCRdb keeps in-frame clones, though not all of them. The sample contains more than 100,000 clones, 85% to 95% of which appear only once. The CDR3 is 11 residues long. The V end was cut by 2 bases, the J end by 9 bases, with 7 bases between. Germline V gives CDR1 MNHEY, CDR2 SVGAGI. This receptor was taken from a human donor who received an intestinal transplant. The rearrangement links TRBV6-5 to TRBJ1-1; D is unclear. This specimen consisted of unstimulated CD4+ T cells sorted from spleen or lymph node cells, obtained before intestinal transplant. The CDR3 is CASSYGIQAFF. The CDR3, as DNA: TGTGCCAGCAGTTACGGAATTCAAGCTTTCTTT.